A selection of T cell receptor beta chains follows, all from one sample in a study of cytomegalovirus exposure and HLA in healthy donors. Sequencing used immunoSEQ multiplex PCR; TCRdb keeps in-frame clones, though not all of them. The sample lists about 160,000 clones; approximately 96% were seen once. The specimen sequenced was PBMCs. The receptors stem from a woman between 18 and 29 years old in good health and CMV-seronegative. The CDR3 runs from the conserved cysteine through the conserved F or W. The D gene is left open where the match is weak.

j_gene | d_gene | v_gene | CDR3aa
TRBJ2-7 | TRBD2 | TRBV10-1 | CASSDTISRNSGGTSYEQYF
TRBJ2-3 | TRBD2 | TRBV7-9 | CASSLSSGGASADTQYF
TRBJ2-7 | - | TRBV15 | CATSRVAGYEQYF
TRBJ2-4 | - | TRBV19 | CASAPTGKNIQYF
TRBJ2-2 | TRBD1 | TRBV30 | CASLPGQGDGELFF
TRBJ1-2 | TRBD1 | TRBV18 | CASSPYGQVELYGYTF
TRBJ1-6 | - | TRBV27 | CASSFNRVGTFSYNSPLHF
TRBJ1-2 | TRBD1 | TRBV6-4 | CASRGQGALLGYTF
TRBJ2-5 | - | TRBV5-1 | CASSSPPGTTFQETQYF
TRBJ1-1 | - | TRBV19 | CASSKQGSTEAFF
TRBJ1-5 | TRBD1 | TRBV4-1 | CASSSRDSSNQPQHF
TRBJ1-1 | - | TRBV7-9 | CASSQAGTEAFF
TRBJ2-7 | - | TRBV25-1 | CASSAAGAVYEQYF
TRBJ1-4 | - | TRBV19 | CASSLSSTNEKLFF
TRBJ2-6 | TRBD1 | TRBV6-5 | CASSYNRGTGANVLTF
TRBJ1-2 | - | TRBV7-9 | CASSTKSNYGYTF
TRBJ2-1 | TRBD2 | TRBV11-1 | CASSLLLAGYEQFF
TRBJ1-5 | - | TRBV5-5 | CASNKGGGQPQHF
TRBJ2-3 | TRBD2 | TRBV2 | CASSLAGARGDTQYF
TRBJ2-7 | - | TRBV7-9 | CASSPRVYEQYF
TRBJ2-2 | TRBD1 | TRBV29-1 | CSVLRGPNTGELFF
TRBJ2-7 | TRBD1 | TRBV6-5 | CASSPSTGVTYEQYF
TRBJ1-4 | - | TRBV19 | CASSILQGDEKLFF
TRBJ1-1 | - | TRBV6-5 | CASTLAGVNTEAFF
TRBJ2-7 | - | TRBV14 | CASSHRSYEQYF
TRBJ1-5 | - | TRBV5-5 | CASCRLPHEPQHF
TRBJ1-2 | - | TRBV7-9 | CASSLSHRDGYTF
TRBJ1-5 | - | TRBV12-5 | CASGLVIDTQPQHF
TRBJ1-3 | TRBD1 | TRBV11-2 | CASSHNGQGKGLGGNTIYF
TRBJ2-1 | TRBD2 | TRBV11-2 | CASSPRTSLNEQFF
TRBJ2-3 | TRBD1 | TRBV9 | CASSVGQGATDTQYF
TRBJ1-4 | - | TRBV6-5 | CASSVGQSEKLFF
TRBJ2-1 | TRBD2 | TRBV5-5 | CASSRGLAEEQFF
TRBJ2-5 | TRBD2 | TRBV11-2 | CASSPRTSGGEETQYF
TRBJ2-5 | TRBD1 | TRBV18 | CASSYGQGIETQYF
TRBJ1-6 | TRBD1 | TRBV5-1 | CASSVEGAFDYNSPLHF
TRBJ1-2 | TRBD1 | TRBV5-4 | CASSWDRNYGYTF
TRBJ2-7 | TRBD1 | TRBV5-8 | CASTPVGDRGWEQYF
TRBJ1-2 | - | TRBV20-1 | CSAPTDYGYTF
TRBJ2-6 | TRBD1 | TRBV5-1 | CASSKGTDHSGANVLTF
TRBJ2-5 | - | TRBV5-4 | CASSFDLARRETQYF
TRBJ1-6 | - | TRBV7-9 | CASSFGQNNSPLHF
TRBJ2-1 | TRBD2 | TRBV9 | CASSPLGTSGGPSSYNEQFF
TRBJ2-7 | - | TRBV4-1 | CASSRTEQDYEQYF
TRBJ1-5 | - | TRBV7-2 | CASSLVGGANNQPQHF
TRBJ1-5 | - | TRBV6-5 | CASSYSSHSNQPQHF